Listed below are T cell receptor beta chains from one sample, sequenced in a study of blood T cell dynamics during melanoma immunotherapy. The protocol was immunoSEQ multiplex PCR, while the TCRdb copy is restricted to in-frame clones and leaves out a portion. The data hold almost 8,500 clones, with more than 75% observed a single time. The sequencing here drew on blood, taken from a patient treated with checkpoint blockade. The receptors were gathered from a human donor with melanoma. The CDR3 runs from the conserved cysteine through the conserved F or W.

v_gene	j_gene	CDR3aa
TRBV7-2	TRBJ2-7	CASTPGQGANEQYF
TRBV7-7	TRBJ1-4	CASSPTGGQGEKLFF
TRBV7-2	TRBJ1-1	CASSLRWGNTEAFF
TRBV7-2	TRBJ1-5	CASSYPRFVGGPNQPQHF
TRBV4-1	TRBJ1-4	CASSHTPKPANEKLFF
TRBV5-6	TRBJ1-2	CASSLGQHYGYTF
TRBV27	TRBJ1-6	CASSLGNSPLHF
TRBV30	TRBJ2-2	CAWGTGVLFGELFF
TRBV7-8	TRBJ1-3	CASSLQAMPGNTIYF
TRBV30	TRBJ2-7	CARRERRSYEQYF
TRBV7-2	TRBJ2-7	CASSLAGLAGAAEQYF
TRBV7-9	TRBJ1-5	CASSSRDIIEPQHF
TRBV2	TRBJ1-3	CASRDDGSSGNTIYF
TRBV6-6	TRBJ2-7	CASSFIDGGEQYF
TRBV25-1	TRBJ1-5	CASSDHRDNQPQHF
TRBV5-4	TRBJ1-2	CASSRLRASNYGYTF
TRBV9	TRBJ2-7	CASSVEAGPYEQYF
TRBV28	TRBJ1-5	CASRSPNQPQHF
TRBV7-2	TRBJ1-4	CASSPRGGTNEKLFF
TRBV15	TRBJ2-7	CATSRTTGAGEQYF
TRBV5-6	TRBJ1-2	CASGLRDRGYGYTF
TRBV27	TRBJ2-7	CASSFFGLAPYF
TRBV2	TRBJ2-7	CASSLAAPNEQYF
TRBV7-8	TRBJ1-6	CASSPRDRVNSPLHF
TRBV18	TRBJ2-7	CASSPHQTGTSGGSSYEQYF
TRBV5-1	TRBJ2-7	CASSLFGLASYEQYF
TRBV4-3	TRBJ1-1	CASSQVYTVNTEAFF
TRBV28	TRBJ1-1	CASSSPGSPLNTEAFF
TRBV11-2	-	CASSLAYSRTIDYEQYF
TRBV6-7	TRBJ1-4	CASSYSIRFRQGASTNEKLFF
TRBV6-1	TRBJ2-1	CASSEGVGPYNEQFF
TRBV5-1	TRBJ2-6	CASSLDRTGGTSGANVLTF
TRBV18	TRBJ2-7	CASSPGMGYEQYF
TRBV9	TRBJ1-3	CASSVGGQISGNTIYF
TRBV7-9	TRBJ1-5	CASSVDSSYQPQHF
TRBV7-2	TRBJ2-7	CASSLAGERAPLEQYF
TRBV19	TRBJ1-1	CASRETGMNTEAFF
TRBV4-2	TRBJ1-3	CASSPGRGSGNTIYF
TRBV29-1	TRBJ2-7	CSVEDRGGDTYEQYF
TRBV5-1	TRBJ2-7	CASSSRLSSGTREQYF
TRBV7-9	TRBJ1-4	CASSLVRDSNEKLFF
TRBV19	TRBJ1-5	CASGDSVYQPQHF
TRBV7-9	TRBJ1-5	CASSSTGGNQPQHF
TRBV28	-	CASSPRVTYEQYF
TRBV19	TRBJ1-3	CDAPGPLSGNTIYF
TRBV15	TRBJ1-3	CATSRGRESGNTIYF
TRBV25-1	TRBJ1-2	CASHGQGEDYGYTF
TRBV7-3	TRBJ1-6	CASSLSGNSPLHF
TRBV5-1	TRBJ2-7	CASSRGQSQDEQYF
TRBV30	TRBJ1-1	CAWSVPSIQGAKAFF
TRBV15	TRBJ2-1	CATSRDGVRPAWDAQFF
TRBV28	TRBJ2-7	CASSSVTPRQGLPYEQYF
TRBV30	TRBJ1-2	CAWSVTPGGPYGYTF
TRBV7-2	TRBJ1-6	CASSLAGQGVSPLHF
TRBV6-5	TRBJ1-1	CASRPDLGEAFF
TRBV6-5	TRBJ1-1	CASSYTLNTEAFF
TRBV5-1	TRBJ1-2	CASSLWQGSFGYTF
TRBV11-2	TRBJ1-6	CASSYDSISPLHF
TRBV4-2	TRBJ1-5	CASSPSEGSNQPQHF
TRBV7-2	TRBJ1-3	CASSLGGLLQGAGNTIYF